This record looks at one T cell receptor (beta chain) sequence and its context. The germline V gene encodes CDR1 MNHNY and CDR2 SVGAGI (reference sequence). The V and J ends lost 3 bases and 4 bases respectively, with 16 bases between them. The CDR3 covers 15 residues. Data came from immunoSEQ multiplex PCR; TCRdb stores just in-frame clones and leaves some out. The repertoire consists of 180,000 or so clones, with approximately 88% occurring once and the leading ten covering 13%. The sample belongs to a study of blood T cell repertoires in COVID-19. The rearrangement uses TRBV6-6 and TRBJ2-7; the D gene is possibly TRBD1 (6 bases). This receptor was taken from a woman aged 55-69 years who had recovered from COVID-19. Sequences were obtained from PBMCs or T cells enriched from blood (not recorded which). The CDR3 protein is CASSYFGQSSYEQYF. The CDR3 DNA follows: TGTGCCAGCAGTTATTTCGGACAGTCCTCTTACGAGCAGTACTTC.